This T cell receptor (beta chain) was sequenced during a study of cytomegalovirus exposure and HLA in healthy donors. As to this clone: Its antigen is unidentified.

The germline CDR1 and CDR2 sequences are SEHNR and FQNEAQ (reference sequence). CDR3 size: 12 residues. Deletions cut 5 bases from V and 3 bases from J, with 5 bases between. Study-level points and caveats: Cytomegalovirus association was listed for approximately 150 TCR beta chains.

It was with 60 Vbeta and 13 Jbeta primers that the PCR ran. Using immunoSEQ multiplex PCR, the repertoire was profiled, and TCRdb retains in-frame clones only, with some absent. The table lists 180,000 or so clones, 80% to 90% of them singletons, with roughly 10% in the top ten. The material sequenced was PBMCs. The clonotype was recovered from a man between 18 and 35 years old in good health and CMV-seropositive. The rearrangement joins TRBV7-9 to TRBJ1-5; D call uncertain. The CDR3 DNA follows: TGTGCCAGCAGCCAGGACAATCAGCCCCAGCATTTT. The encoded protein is CASSQDNQPQHF.